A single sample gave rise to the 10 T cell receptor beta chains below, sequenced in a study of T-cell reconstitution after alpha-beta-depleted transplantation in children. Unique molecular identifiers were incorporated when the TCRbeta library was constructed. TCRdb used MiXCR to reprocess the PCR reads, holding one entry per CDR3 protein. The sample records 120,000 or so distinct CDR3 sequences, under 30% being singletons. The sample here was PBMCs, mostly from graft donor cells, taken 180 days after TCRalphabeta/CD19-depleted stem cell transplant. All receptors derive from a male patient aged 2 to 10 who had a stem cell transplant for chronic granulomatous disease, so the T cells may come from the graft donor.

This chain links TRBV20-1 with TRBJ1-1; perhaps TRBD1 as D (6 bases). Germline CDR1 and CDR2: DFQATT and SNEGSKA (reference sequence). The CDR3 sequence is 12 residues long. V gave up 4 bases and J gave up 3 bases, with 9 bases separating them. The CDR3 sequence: CSATGDDTEAFF. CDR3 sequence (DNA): TGCAGTGCTACAGGGGACGACACTGAAGCTTTCTTT.

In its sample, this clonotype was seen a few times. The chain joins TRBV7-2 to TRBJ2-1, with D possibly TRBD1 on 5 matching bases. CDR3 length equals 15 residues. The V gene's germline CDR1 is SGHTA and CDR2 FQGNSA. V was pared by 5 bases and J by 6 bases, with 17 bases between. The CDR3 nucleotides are TGTGCCAGCAGCCCGCAGGGCCAGATAACCAATGAGCAGTTCTTC. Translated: CASSPQGQITNEQFF.

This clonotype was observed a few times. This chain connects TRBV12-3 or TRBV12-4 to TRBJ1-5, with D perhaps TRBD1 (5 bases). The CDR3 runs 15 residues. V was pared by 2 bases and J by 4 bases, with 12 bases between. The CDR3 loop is CASSLPGGRNQPQHF. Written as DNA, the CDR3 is TGTGCCAGCAGTTTACCGGGGGGTCGTAATCAGCCCCAGCATTTT.

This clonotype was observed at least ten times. CDR3 sequence reads: CASSRNWGAAPGELFF. The DNA of the CDR3 is TGTGCCAGCAGCCGGAACTGGGGCGCTGCCCCCGGGGAGCTGTTTTTT. The chain has TRBV14 and TRBJ2-2; a weak D match, TRBD1 (5 bases). Germline CDR1 is SGHDN and CDR2 is FVKESK. Trimming took 4 bases from V and 6 from J, leaving 18 bases between them. There are 16 residues in the CDR3.

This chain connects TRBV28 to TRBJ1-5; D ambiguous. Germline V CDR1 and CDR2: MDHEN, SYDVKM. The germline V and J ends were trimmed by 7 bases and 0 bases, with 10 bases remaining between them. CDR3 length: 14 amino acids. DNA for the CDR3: TGTGCCAGCACTGCATCACCTAGCAATCAGCCCCAGCATTTT. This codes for CASTASPSNQPQHF. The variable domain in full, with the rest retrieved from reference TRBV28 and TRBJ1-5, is DVKVTQSSRYLVKRTGEKVFLECVQDMDHENMFWYRQDPGLGLRLIYFSYDVKMKEKGDIPEGYSVSREKKERFSLILESASTNQTSMYLCASTASPSNQPQHFGDGTRLSIL.

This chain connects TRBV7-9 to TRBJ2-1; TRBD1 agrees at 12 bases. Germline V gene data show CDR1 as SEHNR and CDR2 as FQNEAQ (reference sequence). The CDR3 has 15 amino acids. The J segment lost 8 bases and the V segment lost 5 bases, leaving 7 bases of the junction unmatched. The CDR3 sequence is CASSDNRDRGHEQFF. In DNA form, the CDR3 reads TGTGCCAGCAGCGATAACCGGGACAGGGGGCATGAGCAGTTCTTC.

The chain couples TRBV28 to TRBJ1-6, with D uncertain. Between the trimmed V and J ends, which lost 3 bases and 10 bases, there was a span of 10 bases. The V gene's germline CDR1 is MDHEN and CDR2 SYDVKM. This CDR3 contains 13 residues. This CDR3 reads CASSFRGGSPLHF. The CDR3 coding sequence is TGTGCCAGCAGTTTTCGGGGAGGCTCACCCCTCCACTTT.

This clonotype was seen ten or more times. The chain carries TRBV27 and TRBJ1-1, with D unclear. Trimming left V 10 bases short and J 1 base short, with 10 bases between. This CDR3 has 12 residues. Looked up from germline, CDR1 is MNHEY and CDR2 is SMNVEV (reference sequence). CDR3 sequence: CATSSGNTEAFF. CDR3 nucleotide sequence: TGTGCCACCTCGTCGGGGAACACTGAAGCTTTCTTT.

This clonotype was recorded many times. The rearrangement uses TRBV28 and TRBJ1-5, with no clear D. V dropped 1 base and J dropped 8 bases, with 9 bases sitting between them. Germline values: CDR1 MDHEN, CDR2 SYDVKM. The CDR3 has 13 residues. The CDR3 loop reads CASSLFLSEPQHF. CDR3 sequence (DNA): TGTGCCAGCAGTTTATTCTTATCAGAGCCCCAGCATTTT.

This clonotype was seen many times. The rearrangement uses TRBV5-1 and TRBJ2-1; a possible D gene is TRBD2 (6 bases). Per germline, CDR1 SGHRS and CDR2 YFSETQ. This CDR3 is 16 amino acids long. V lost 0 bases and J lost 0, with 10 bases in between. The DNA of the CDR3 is TGCGCCAGCAGCTTGGCCGGCGGGGTCTCCTACAATGAGCAGTTCTTC. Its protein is CASSLAGGVSYNEQFF.